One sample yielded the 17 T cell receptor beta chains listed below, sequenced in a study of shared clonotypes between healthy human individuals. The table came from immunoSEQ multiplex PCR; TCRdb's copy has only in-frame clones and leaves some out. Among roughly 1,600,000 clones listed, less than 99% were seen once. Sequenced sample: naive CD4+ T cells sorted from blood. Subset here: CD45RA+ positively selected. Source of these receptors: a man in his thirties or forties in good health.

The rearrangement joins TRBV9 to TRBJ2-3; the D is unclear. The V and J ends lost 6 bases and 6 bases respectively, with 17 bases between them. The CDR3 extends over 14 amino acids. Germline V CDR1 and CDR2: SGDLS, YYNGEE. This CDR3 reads CASTPAPRADTQYF. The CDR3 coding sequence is TGTGCCAGCACCCCGGCGCCCCGCGCGGATACGCAGTATTTT.

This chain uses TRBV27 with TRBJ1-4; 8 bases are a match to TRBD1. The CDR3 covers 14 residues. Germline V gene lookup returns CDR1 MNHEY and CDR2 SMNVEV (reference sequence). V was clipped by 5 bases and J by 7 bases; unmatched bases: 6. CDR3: CASSTDRDGEKLFF. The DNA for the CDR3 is TGTGCCAGCAGTACGGACAGGGACGGTGAAAAACTGTTTTTT.

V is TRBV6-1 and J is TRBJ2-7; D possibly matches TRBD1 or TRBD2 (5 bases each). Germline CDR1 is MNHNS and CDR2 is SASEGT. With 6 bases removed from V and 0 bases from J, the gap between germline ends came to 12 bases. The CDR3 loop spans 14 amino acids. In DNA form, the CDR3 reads TGTGCCAGCAGAGCCCGGGACCTCTCCTACGAGCAGTACTTC. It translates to CASRARDLSYEQYF.

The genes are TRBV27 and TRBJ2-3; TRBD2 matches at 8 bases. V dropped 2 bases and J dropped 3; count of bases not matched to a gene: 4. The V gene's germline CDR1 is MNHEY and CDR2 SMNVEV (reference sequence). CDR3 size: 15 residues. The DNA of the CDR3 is TGTGCCAGCAGTTTAACGCGGGAGGCAACAGATACGCAGTATTTT. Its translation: CASSLTREATDTQYF.

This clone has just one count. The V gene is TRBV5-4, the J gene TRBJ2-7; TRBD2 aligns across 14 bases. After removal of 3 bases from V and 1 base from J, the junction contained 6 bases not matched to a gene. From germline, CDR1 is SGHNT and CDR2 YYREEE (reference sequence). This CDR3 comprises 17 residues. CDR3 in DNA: TGTGCCAGCAGCTCCGGGACTAGCGGGAGAGGATCCTACGAGCAGTACTTC. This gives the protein CASSSGTSGRGSYEQYF.

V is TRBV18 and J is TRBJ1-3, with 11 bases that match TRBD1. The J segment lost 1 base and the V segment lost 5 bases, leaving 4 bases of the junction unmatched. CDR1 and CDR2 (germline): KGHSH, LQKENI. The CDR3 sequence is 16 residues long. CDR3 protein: CASSAGQGASGNTIYF. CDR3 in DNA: TGTGCCAGCTCAGCTGGACAGGGGGCTTCTGGAAACACCATATATTTT.

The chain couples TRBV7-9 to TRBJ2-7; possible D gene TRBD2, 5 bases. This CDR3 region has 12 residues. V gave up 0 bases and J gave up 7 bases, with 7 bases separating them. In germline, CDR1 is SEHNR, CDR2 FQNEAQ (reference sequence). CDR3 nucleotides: TGTGCCAGCAGCTTAGCTCGGGGTGAGCAGTACTTC. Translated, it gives CASSLARGEQYF. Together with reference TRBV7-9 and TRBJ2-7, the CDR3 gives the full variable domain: DTGVSQNPRHKITKRGQNVTFRCDPISEHNRLYWYRQTLGQGPEFLTYFQNEAQLEKSRLLSDRFSAERPKGSFSTLEIQRTEQGDSAMYLCASSLARGEQYFGPGTRLTVT.

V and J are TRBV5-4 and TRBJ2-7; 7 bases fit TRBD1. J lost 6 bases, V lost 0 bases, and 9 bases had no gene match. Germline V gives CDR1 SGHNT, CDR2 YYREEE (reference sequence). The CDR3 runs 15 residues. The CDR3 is CASSLAGGWAREQYF. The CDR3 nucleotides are TGTGCCAGCAGCTTGGCAGGGGGTTGGGCGCGCGAGCAGTACTTC.

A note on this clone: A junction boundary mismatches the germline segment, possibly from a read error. DNA of the CDR3: TGTGCTAGCAGCGAAGGCGGGACAGGGTCCTACGAGCAGTACTTC. This translates into CASSEGGTGSYEQYF. This chain joins TRBV7-7 and TRBJ2-7; 9 positions match TRBD1. The CDR3 is 15 amino acids. Germline V gene data show CDR1 as SSHAT and CDR2 as FNYEAQ (reference sequence).

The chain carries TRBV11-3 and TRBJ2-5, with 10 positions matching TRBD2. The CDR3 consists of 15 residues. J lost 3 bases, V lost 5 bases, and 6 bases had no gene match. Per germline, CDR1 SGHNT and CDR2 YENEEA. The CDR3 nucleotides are TGTGCCAGCAGCAGGGGACTAGCGATGGAAGAGACCCAGTACTTC. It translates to CASSRGLAMEETQYF.

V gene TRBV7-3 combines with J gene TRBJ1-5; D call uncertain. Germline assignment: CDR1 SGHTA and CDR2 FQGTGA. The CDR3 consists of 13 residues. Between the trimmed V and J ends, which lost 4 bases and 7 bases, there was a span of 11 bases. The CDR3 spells CASSSMGGQPQHF. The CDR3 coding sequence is TGTGCCAGCAGCTCCATGGGTGGCCAGCCCCAGCATTTT.

The CDR3 DNA reads as TGTGCCAGCAGCGTAGACGCCGGACTCGGTCCCCAGCATTTT. It encodes CASSVDAGLGPQHF. The rearrangement uses TRBV9 and TRBJ1-5; no clear D. Looked up from germline, CDR1 is SGDLS and CDR2 is YYNGEE. This CDR3 spans 14 amino acids. V dropped 0 bases and J dropped 10 bases, with 14 bases sitting between them.

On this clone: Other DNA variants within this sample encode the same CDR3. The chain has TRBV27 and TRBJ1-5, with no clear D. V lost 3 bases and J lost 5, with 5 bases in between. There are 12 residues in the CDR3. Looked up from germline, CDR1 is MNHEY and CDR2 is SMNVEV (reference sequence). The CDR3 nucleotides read TGTGCCAGCAGTTTCCCGGATCAGCCCCAGCATTTT. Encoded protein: CASSFPDQPQHF.

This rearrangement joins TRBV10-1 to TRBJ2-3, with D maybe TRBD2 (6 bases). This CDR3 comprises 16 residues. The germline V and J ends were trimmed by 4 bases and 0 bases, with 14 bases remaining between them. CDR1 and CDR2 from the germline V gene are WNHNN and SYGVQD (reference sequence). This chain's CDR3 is CASSGSGLISTDTQYF. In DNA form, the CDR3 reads TGCGCCAGCAGTGGAAGCGGGCTTATTAGCACAGATACGCAGTATTTT.

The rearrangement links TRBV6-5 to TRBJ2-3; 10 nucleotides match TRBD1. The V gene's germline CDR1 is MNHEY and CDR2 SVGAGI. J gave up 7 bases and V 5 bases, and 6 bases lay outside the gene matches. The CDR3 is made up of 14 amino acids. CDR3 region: CASSPGQGRHTQYF. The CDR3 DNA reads TGTGCCAGCAGTCCGGGACAGGGGAGGCATACGCAGTATTTT.

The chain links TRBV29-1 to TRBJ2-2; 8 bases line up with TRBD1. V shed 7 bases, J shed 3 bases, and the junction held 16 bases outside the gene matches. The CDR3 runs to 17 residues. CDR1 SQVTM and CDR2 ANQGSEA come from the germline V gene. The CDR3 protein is CSGAVNGQGGYTGELFF. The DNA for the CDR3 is TGCAGCGGAGCAGTAAATGGACAGGGCGGGTACACCGGGGAGCTGTTTTTT.

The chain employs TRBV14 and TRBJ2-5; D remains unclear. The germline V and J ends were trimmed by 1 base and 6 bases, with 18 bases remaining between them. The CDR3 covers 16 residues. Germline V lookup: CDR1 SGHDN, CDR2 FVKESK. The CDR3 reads CASSQGISLQDKTQYF. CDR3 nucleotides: TGTGCCAGCAGCCAAGGTATTAGCCTCCAAGATAAGACCCAGTACTTC.